This T cell receptor beta chain was identified in a study of blood T cell repertoires in COVID-19. Study context: From T cells, B-cell-depleted T cells, or PBMCs came the material, which was cDNA or gDNA.

The germline gives CDR1 SNHLY, CDR2 FYNNEI. Deletions cut 4 bases from V and 4 bases from J, with 13 bases between. This CDR3 comprises 14 residues. Per the original methods: Quantification of nucleated cells was approximated via reference gene primer amplification. TCRdb's copy holds only in-frame clones and misses some; the assay was immunoSEQ multiplex PCR. That table gives V, J and clone size, and the DNA gave D and trimming. This table holds over 50,000 clones, about three quarters found once. The receptor comes from a man at least 80 years old with acute or convalescent COVID-19. The J gene is TRBJ1-1, the V gene TRBV2; the D gene is possibly TRBD1 (6 bases). The specimen was peripheral blood. CDR3 loop: CASSAFRGATEAFF. The CDR3 bases are TGTGCCAGCAGTGCCTTCAGGGGTGCCACTGAAGCTTTCTTT. Full variable domain (rest looked up from reference TRBV2 and TRBJ1-1): EPEVTQTPSHQVTQMGQEVILRCVPISNHLYFYWYRQILGQKVEFLVSFYNNEISEKSEIFDDQFSVERPDGSNFTLKIRSTKLEDSAMYFCASSAFRGATEAFFGQGTRLTVV.